One sample yielded the 11 T cell receptor beta chains listed below, sequenced in a study of shared clonotypes between healthy human individuals. Clones were read by immunoSEQ multiplex PCR, and TCRdb kept only the in-frame ones, dropping some. In the table there are fewer than 1.4 million clones, around 78% of which are singletons. The sample was memory CD4+ T cells from PBMCs. Subset noted: CD45RA-negative fraction. The receptor source for this set is a man aged 18 to 29 in good health. Some clones in this sample may be carry-over from other donors' samples.

This rearrangement joins TRBV7-2 to TRBJ1-1; D gene uncertain. Germline CDR1 reads SGHTA; CDR2 reads FQGNSA. The CDR3 runs 14 residues. Trimming removed 3 bases from V and 4 bases from J, with 12 bases in between. CDR3 in amino acids: CASSFERLSTEAFF. The CDR3 DNA follows: TGTGCCAGCAGCTTTGAGCGTCTTAGCACTGAAGCTTTCTTT.

This clone was seen only once. The chain is built from TRBV14 and TRBJ2-3; D perhaps matches TRBD1 (5 bases). V dropped 3 bases and J dropped 4 bases, with 11 bases sitting between them. Germline CDR1 and CDR2: SGHDN and FVKESK. The CDR3 covers 14 residues. CDR3 DNA sequence: TGTGCCAGCAGCCAGGGGCGGAAGGCAGATACGCAGTATTTT. It codes for CASSQGRKADTQYF.

This rearrangement joins TRBV29-1 to TRBJ2-1; TRBD2 matches at 7 bases. Germline V gene data show CDR1 as SQVTM and CDR2 as ANQGSEA. V dropped 8 bases and J dropped 0; count of bases not matched to a gene: 7. This CDR3 is 14 amino acids long. The CDR3 loop reads CSPGGTISYNEQFF. In DNA, the CDR3 is TGCAGCCCGGGGGGTACGATCTCCTACAATGAGCAGTTCTTC.

The genes are TRBV29-1 and TRBJ2-3; a possible D gene is TRBD1 (6 bases). The V end was cut by 0 bases, the J end by 1 base, with 14 bases between. From germline, CDR1 is SQVTM and CDR2 ANQGSEA. This CDR3 is 16 amino acids long. CDR3 in amino acids: CSVEDGQPARTDTQYF. CDR3 sequence (DNA): TGCAGCGTTGAAGATGGACAGCCCGCCCGCACAGATACGCAGTATTTT.

The V and J genes are TRBV29-1 and TRBJ1-3; tentative D call: TRBD1 (5 bases). V was cut by 6 bases and J by 3 bases, with 9 bases left in between. Germline CDR1 reads SQVTM; CDR2 reads ANQGSEA. The length of the CDR3 is 12 residues. The CDR3 coding sequence is TGCAGCGTAAAGACAGATGGAAACACCATATATTTT. Amino acids: CSVKTDGNTIYF. Full variable domain (outside the CDR3, taken from reference TRBV29-1 and TRBJ1-3): SAVISQKPSRDICQRGTSLTIQCQVDSQVTMMFWYRQQPGQSLTLIATANQGSEATYESGFVIDKFPISRPNLTFSTLTVSNMSPEDSSIYLCSVKTDGNTIYFGEGSWLTVV.

This chain uses TRBV2 with TRBJ1-5; TRBD1 might be the D (5 bases). V dropped 3 bases and J dropped 4 bases, with 7 bases sitting between them. There are 13 residues in the CDR3. The V gene's germline CDR1 is SNHLY and CDR2 FYNNEI. CDR3: CASSEGENQPQHF. The CDR3 DNA reads as TGTGCCAGCAGTGAGGGGGAAAATCAGCCCCAGCATTTT. Full variable domain (missing parts from reference TRBV2 and TRBJ1-5): EPEVTQTPSHQVTQMGQEVILRCVPISNHLYFYWYRQILGQKVEFLVSFYNNEISEKSEIFDDQFSVERPDGSNFTLKIRSTKLEDSAMYFCASSEGENQPQHFGDGTRLSIL.

The V and J genes are TRBV10-3 and TRBJ2-5; 10 bases match TRBD1. The germline V gene encodes CDR1 ENHRY and CDR2 SYGVKD. V lost 5 bases to trimming and J lost 4 bases; unmatched junction nucleotides: 1. This CDR3 is built from 13 residues. The CDR3 DNA is TGTGCCATCAGTTGGGACAGGGGAGAGACCCAGTACTTC. Encoded protein: CAISWDRGETQYF.

The J gene is TRBJ1-2, the V gene TRBV19, with TRBD1 matching over 12 bases. This CDR3 is built from 12 residues. Germline V gene sequence: CDR1 LNHDA, CDR2 SQIVND (reference sequence). V lost 8 bases to trimming and J lost 8 bases; unmatched junction nucleotides: 3. CDR3 protein: CASLGQGAGYTF. CDR3 bases: TGTGCCAGTTTGGGACAGGGGGCAGGCTACACCTTC.

With regard to this clone: Other DNA variants within this sample encode the same CDR3. V is TRBV28 and J is TRBJ1-2, with D uncertain. The CDR3 has 14 residues. V dropped 3 bases and J dropped 0 bases, with 8 bases sitting between them. The germline V gene has CDR1 MDHEN and CDR2 SYDVKM. CDR3 coding DNA: TGTGCCAGCAGTTTGGATCAAACTAACTATGGCTACACCTTC. It codes for CASSLDQTNYGYTF.

The gene calls are TRBV6-6 and TRBJ2-6; D is unresolved. This CDR3 comprises 13 residues. The germline V gene encodes CDR1 MNHNY and CDR2 SVGAGI (reference sequence). V was shortened by 8 bases and J by 0 bases, with 5 bases between the two germline ends. The chain's CDR3 is CASSVSGANVLTF. In DNA, the CDR3 is TGTGCCAGCTCCGTCTCTGGGGCCAACGTCCTGACTTTC.

With regard to this clone: The germline gene is not matched at one end of the junction; a read error may be the cause. The V gene is TRBV7-9, the J gene TRBJ2-7, with D hard to call. The V gene's germline CDR1 is SEHNR and CDR2 FQNEAQ (reference sequence). The CDR3 contains 15 residues. The CDR3 DNA reads as TGCGCCAGCAGCCAAGGGCAGCCGAACGCCAACGAGCAGTACTTC. It specifies CASSQGQPNANEQYF. Using reference TRBV7-9 and TRBJ2-7 for the parts outside the CDR3, the full variable domain is DTGVSQNPRHKITKRGQNVTFRCDPISEHNRLYWYRQTLGQGPEFLTYFQNEAQLEKSRLLSDRFSAERPKGSFSTLEIQRTEQGDSAMYLCASSQGQPNANEQYFGPGTRLTVT.